This TCR beta chain was captured by sequencing in a study of beta chain features in type 1 diabetes. Study conclusions and caveats: Any HLA effect on TCRB rearrangement was left unresolved by small sub-analyses.

Germline V gene lookup returns CDR1 SQVTM and CDR2 ANQGSEA. The CDR3 is 15 amino acids. V gave up 7 bases and J gave up 2 bases, with 19 bases separating them. This clone was seen a handful of times. No antigen is known for it. The entirety of the isolated RNA underwent reverse transcription, so expressed TCRB transcripts were sequenced. Profiled with immunoSEQ multiplex PCR; TCRdb holds only in-frame clones, not every one. The sample shows under 450,000 clones, 11% to 15% of them seen only once. The sample taken for sequencing was naive CD4+ T cells from blood. The rearrangement links TRBV29-1 to TRBJ2-3; D uncertain. This TCR was recovered from a man aged 25-45 years in good health. CDR3 nucleotides: TGCAGCGGCGTCGAACCAACGGGTAACACAGATACGCAGTATTTT. This gives the protein CSGVEPTGNTDTQYF.